The clone carrying this TCR beta chain was picked up a small number of times. Its antigen is not known. This entry comes from a study of T-cell reconstitution after alpha-beta-depleted transplantation in children. Study-wide results and limits: Some patients' high day-60 TCRbeta diversity was attributed to recipient cells surviving conditioning. Several hundred expanded graft clones reportedly supplied alpha-beta T cells about two months after transplant.

V was cut by 4 bases and J by 4 bases, with 29 bases left in between. CDR1 and CDR2 (germline): DFQATT, SNEGSKA (reference sequence). The CDR3 runs 19 residues. Unique molecular identifiers were incorporated into the prepared TCRbeta library. TCRdb called the PCR reads again in MiXCR, with one record for every CDR3 protein. The sample records fewer than 1 million distinct CDR3 sequences, 16% being singletons. The sequence derives from a male patient younger than 18 who had a stem cell transplant for acute lymphoblastic leukemia, so the T cells may come from the graft donor. Sequenced here: PBMCs, mostly from graft donor cells, sampled 360 days after TCRalphabeta/CD19-depleted stem cell transplant. The chain uses TRBV20-1 and TRBJ1-3; maybe TRBD1 (5 bases). CDR3 sequence reads: CSAIRGWRGTLGSGNTIYF. The CDR3 bases are TGCAGTGCTATCCGTGGGTGGCGCGGGACTCTAGGTTCCGGAAACACCATATATTTT.